The 24 T cell receptor beta chains below were found in one sample sequenced in a study of T cells in Graves' hyperthyroidism and ophthalmopathy. It was RNA transcripts that yielded the amplified TCR beta CDR3 regions. During a first-round RT-PCR of the TCR CDR3, the HTBI primer set was used. Using its own MiXCR run on the multiplex PCR reads, TCRdb lists one record per CDR3 protein. The data contain around 450,000 distinct CDR3 sequences, roughly 13% of them singletons. The sample taken for sequencing was blood. The receptors were sampled from a woman under 30 with Graves' hyperthyroidism.

In this sample, this clonotype turned up many times. The V gene is TRBV29-1, the J gene TRBJ2-1, with a tentative D call TRBD2 (5 bases). In germline, CDR1 is SQVTM, CDR2 ANQGSEA. The ends were cut back, 0 bases at V and 0 bases at J, with 21 bases in the middle. The CDR3 loop spans 19 amino acids. CDR3 DNA: TGCAGCGTTGAAGATCCTGGCCAGCGGACGGAAGACTCCTACAATGAGCAGTTCTTC. It is translated as CSVEDPGQRTEDSYNEQFF.

This clonotype was observed at least ten times. V usage is TRBV27 and J usage is TRBJ2-7, with TRBD2 matching 12 bases. The CDR3 is 13 amino acids. Germline CDR1 MNHEY, CDR2 SMNVEV (reference sequence). J was trimmed by 2 bases and V by 9 bases; bases with no gene match: 2. The CDR3 sequence: CASGLAGTYEQYF. The CDR3 nucleotides read TGTGCCAGTGGACTAGCGGGGACCTACGAGCAGTACTTC.

This clonotype was recorded at least ten times. V and J are TRBV9 and TRBJ2-1; D is perhaps TRBD1 (7 bases). Germline CDR1 and CDR2: SGDLS and YYNGEE. The CDR3 sequence is 15 residues long. Trimming pared 4 bases from V and 7 bases from J, leaving 18 bases between. The CDR3 here is CASSPSQGGVNEQFF. Written as DNA, the CDR3 is TGTGCCAGCAGCCCCAGCCAGGGGGGCGTAAATGAGCAGTTCTTC.

This clonotype came up a few times. A much larger clone lies one base from this, so it may be a read error. This chain joins TRBV2 and TRBJ2-7; weak D call: TRBD1 (5 bases). Deletions cut 8 bases from V and 3 bases from J, with 14 bases between. The CDR3 consists of 13 residues. The germline V gene encodes CDR1 SNHLY and CDR2 FYNNEI. CDR3 amino acids: CASLIDSYYEQYF. The CDR3 region has the DNA TGTGCCAGCCTAATTGACAGTTACTACGAGCAGTACTTC.

This clonotype was found a few times. The rearrangement links TRBV19 to TRBJ2-1, with D possibly being TRBD2 (5 bases). This CDR3 is 19 amino acids long. The germline V gene has CDR1 LNHDA and CDR2 SQIVND (reference sequence). The germline V and J ends were trimmed by 6 bases and 5 bases, with 29 bases remaining between them. The CDR3 nucleotides are TGTGCCAGTAGCCCGCAAGGTGGAGCGTCCGGGGTGTTCAACAATGAGCAGTTCTTC. Protein product: CASSPQGGASGVFNNEQFF.

This clonotype appeared many times. CDR3 sequence: CSARGQGTDTQYF. For the CDR3, the DNA is TGCAGTGCTAGGGGACAGGGCACAGATACGCAGTATTTT. This rearrangement joins TRBV20-1 to TRBJ2-3, with 8 bases identical to TRBD1. CDR1 is DFQATT and CDR2 is SNEGSKA in the germline V gene (reference sequence). There are 13 residues in the CDR3. Trimming cost V 3 bases and J 1 base; bases outside gene matches: 0.

This clonotype was seen ten or more times. The chain recombines TRBV12-3 or TRBV12-4 with TRBJ2-1; D uncertain. V shed 3 bases and J shed 0 bases, with 12 bases lying between them. This CDR3 region has 16 residues. CDR3 sequence (DNA): TGTGCCAGCAGTTTTGGGCATGAGAGCTCCTACAATGAGCAGTTCTTC. It specifies CASSFGHESSYNEQFF.

This clonotype appeared many times. V and J are TRBV12-3 or TRBV12-4 and TRBJ2-7; 9 bases agree with TRBD2. J lost 2 bases, V lost 5 bases, and 4 bases had no gene match. This CDR3 contains 14 residues. The CDR3 sequence: CASSTSGRTYEQYF. CDR3 DNA sequence: TGTGCCAGCAGTACTAGCGGGCGCACCTACGAGCAGTACTTC.

This clonotype occurred many times. The chain employs TRBV11-3 and TRBJ2-7; tentatively, D is TRBD1 (6 bases). The CDR3 spans 14 residues. CDR1 is SGHNT and CDR2 is YENEEA in the germline V gene. V lost 1 base to trimming and J lost 3 bases, with 10 bases between them. The CDR3 DNA is TGTGCCAGCAGCTTAGTACAGGGTGACTACGAGCAGTACTTC. It translates to CASSLVQGDYEQYF.

A single count supports this clonotype. CDR3 in DNA: TGCAGTGCTTGGGCCGCCCTCGAGGGTACAGATACGCAGTATTTT. The encoded protein is CSAWAALEGTDTQYF. This chain links TRBV20-1 with TRBJ2-3; weak D call: TRBD2 (5 bases). Trimming took 5 bases from V and 3 from J, leaving 18 bases between them. This CDR3 is built from 15 residues. Per the germline V gene, CDR1 is DFQATT and CDR2 is SNEGSKA (reference sequence).

J is TRBJ2-1 and V is TRBV5-5, with D tentatively TRBD1 or TRBD2 (5 bases each). Germline CDR1 reads SGHKS; CDR2 reads YYEKEE (reference sequence). V shed 0 bases and J shed 8 bases, with 18 bases lying between them. CDR3 length: 16 amino acids. This chain's CDR3 is CASSLELGTRLYEQFF. CDR3 nucleotide sequence: TGTGCCAGCAGCTTGGAGCTGGGGACGCGGCTCTATGAGCAGTTCTTC. The full variable domain, its missing parts supplied by reference TRBV5-5 and TRBJ2-1, is DAGVTQSPTHLIKTRGQQVTLRCSPISGHKSVSWYQQVLGQGPQFIFQYYEKEERGRGNFPDRFSARQFPNYSSELNVNALLLGDSALYLCASSLELGTRLYEQFFGPGTRLTVL.

V and J are TRBV9 and TRBJ2-1; 11 bases line up with TRBD2. Germline V gives CDR1 SGDLS, CDR2 YYNGEE. V gave up 4 bases and J gave up 1 base; unmatched junction bases: 7. This CDR3 contains 17 residues. As DNA, the CDR3 is TGTGCCAGCAGCCAGCCTCTAGCGGGAGGTTCCTACAATGAGCAGTTCTTC. As protein: CASSQPLAGGSYNEQFF.

Turning to this clonotype: The junction does not match germline at one end; this may be a read error. This rearrangement joins TRBV5-1 to TRBJ2-1; TRBD1 matches 7 bases. This CDR3 is 15 amino acids long. In germline, CDR1 is SGHRS, CDR2 YFSETQ. The DNA for the CDR3 is TGCGCCAGCAGCTTTGGTGACAGGGACCTCAATGTGCAGTTCTTC. Its translation: CASSFGDRDLNVQFF. The full variable domain, completed using reference TRBV5-1 and TRBJ2-1, is KAGVTQTPRYLIKTRGQQVTLSCSPISGHRSVSWYQQTPGQGLQFLFEYFSETQRNKGNFPGRFSGRQFSNSRSEMNVSTLELGDSALYLCASSFGDRDLNVQFFGPGTRLTVL.

The V and J genes are TRBV11-2 and TRBJ2-3; D remains ambiguous. The germline V gene encodes CDR1 SGHAT and CDR2 FQNNGV. This CDR3 spans 12 amino acids. V lost 7 bases, J lost 1 base, and 6 bases lay in between. As DNA, the CDR3 is TGTGCCAGCACCGCGGGCACAGATACGCAGTATTTT. This gives the protein CASTAGTDTQYF.

This chain uses TRBV27 with TRBJ2-7; D gene unclear. There are 14 residues in the CDR3. Germline CDR1 and CDR2: MNHEY and SMNVEV (reference sequence). The V end was cut by 6 bases, the J end by 3 bases, with 15 bases between. Written as DNA, the CDR3 is TGTGCCAGCAGCTTGACTCCTATTGACTACGAGCAGTACTTC. Its translation is CASSLTPIDYEQYF.

The table lists this clonotype with many counts. CDR3 coding DNA: TGTGCCTGGAGTGATATGAACACTGAAGCTTTCTTT. Translating it yields CAWSDMNTEAFF. The chain carries TRBV30 and TRBJ1-1; D is ambiguous. Germline lookup yields CDR1 GTSNPN and CDR2 SVGIG (reference sequence). V dropped 1 base and J dropped 0 bases, with 3 bases sitting between them. The CDR3 is 12 amino acids.

The V call is TRBV19, the J call TRBJ2-7; the match to TRBD1 covers 8 bases. With 4 bases clipped from V and 6 bases from J, the junction kept 8 bases outside the gene matches. Germline CDR1 LNHDA, CDR2 SQIVND (reference sequence). This CDR3 is built from 14 residues. The CDR3 is CASSTTGGSTEQYF. Here the CDR3 DNA reads TGTGCCAGTAGTACCACAGGGGGATCAACCGAGCAGTACTTC.

This clonotype was found many times. The genes are TRBV5-1 and TRBJ2-7, with 9 bases lining up with TRBD1. Trimming at V came to 4 bases and at J to 6 bases, leaving 2 bases not matched to a gene. The CDR3 covers 12 residues. Germline assignment: CDR1 SGHRS and CDR2 YFSETQ. The CDR3 coding sequence is TGCGCCAGCAGCACGACAGGGGGCGAGCAGTACTTC. It is translated as CASSTTGGEQYF.

The chain employs TRBV19 and TRBJ1-4, with unresolved D. The germline V and J ends were trimmed by 7 bases and 5 bases, with 11 bases remaining between them. The CDR3 loop spans 13 amino acids. In germline, CDR1 is LNHDA, CDR2 SQIVND (reference sequence). In nucleotides, the CDR3 is TGTGCCAGTAACGTAGTTGGGAATGAAAAACTGTTTTTT. It encodes CASNVVGNEKLFF.

This clonotype was seen ten or more times. The rearrangement joins TRBV5-1 to TRBJ2-1; tentatively, D is TRBD1 (5 bases). V lost 4 bases and J lost 6, with 11 bases in between. CDR3 length equals 13 residues. From germline, CDR1 is SGHRS and CDR2 YFSETQ. The CDR3 is CASSRWGSNEQFF. The CDR3 nucleotides read TGCGCCAGCAGCCGTTGGGGCAGCAATGAGCAGTTCTTC.

The rearrangement links TRBV27 to TRBJ2-1; D may be TRBD1 or TRBD2 (5 bases each). Germline V CDR1 and CDR2: MNHEY, SMNVEV (reference sequence). The V end lost 5 bases, the J end lost 5 bases, and 10 bases lay between the germline ends. The CDR3 totals 13 residues. As DNA, the CDR3 is TGTGCCAGCAGTCGGGGCGAGGACAATGAGCAGTTCTTC. Protein: CASSRGEDNEQFF.

This clonotype has ten or more counts. The rearrangement uses TRBV19 and TRBJ2-7, with D possibly matching TRBD1 (6 bases). The CDR3 length is 15 residues. The germline V gene encodes CDR1 LNHDA and CDR2 SQIVND (reference sequence). Trimming shortened V by 0 bases and J by 2 bases, and 11 bases separated the two germline ends. The CDR3 here is CASSIDSTGAYEQYF. The CDR3, as DNA: TGTGCCAGTAGTATAGACTCGACAGGTGCCTACGAGCAGTACTTC.

This clonotype was found many times. J is TRBJ2-7 and V is TRBV7-2; 9 bases match TRBD1. Germline V gene lookup returns CDR1 SGHTA and CDR2 FQGNSA. After removal of 2 bases from V and 7 bases from J, the junction contained 6 bases not matched to a gene. The CDR3 totals 14 residues. The CDR3 nucleotides are TGTGCCAGCAGCTTAAGCTCTGGGACAGGGGAGCAGTACTTC. It specifies CASSLSSGTGEQYF.

This chain uses TRBV12-3 or TRBV12-4 with TRBJ2-3, with 7 nucleotides matching TRBD1. The CDR3 consists of 16 residues. J lost 0 bases, V lost 3 bases, and 6 bases had no gene match. In DNA form, the CDR3 reads TGTGCCAGCAGTTTGGGGGCAGGGGGAAGCACAGATACGCAGTATTTT. Protein sequence: CASSLGAGGSTDTQYF.